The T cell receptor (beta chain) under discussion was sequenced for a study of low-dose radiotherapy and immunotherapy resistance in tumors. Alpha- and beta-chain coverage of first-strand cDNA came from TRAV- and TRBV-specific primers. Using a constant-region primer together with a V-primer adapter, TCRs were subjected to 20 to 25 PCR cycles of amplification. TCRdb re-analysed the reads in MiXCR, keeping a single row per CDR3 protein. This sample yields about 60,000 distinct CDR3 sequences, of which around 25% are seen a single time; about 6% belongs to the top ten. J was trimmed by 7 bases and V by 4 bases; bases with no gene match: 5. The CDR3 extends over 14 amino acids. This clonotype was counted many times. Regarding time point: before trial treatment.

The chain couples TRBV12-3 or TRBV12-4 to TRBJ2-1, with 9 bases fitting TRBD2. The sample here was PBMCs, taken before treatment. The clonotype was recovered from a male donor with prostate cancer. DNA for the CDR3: TGTGCCAGCAGTTCCGGGACTAGCACAAATGAGCAGTTCTTC. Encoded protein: CASSSGTSTNEQFF.